Below, 17 T cell receptor beta chains from the same sample are listed, as sequenced in a study of blood T cells in healthy people across ages. A second roughly 6 to 12 cycle PCR used barcoded and J-beta primers. From the 5' RACE reads, TCRdb called clonotypes with MiXCR, one entry per CDR3 protein. The repertoire holds hundreds of thousands of distinct CDR3 sequences, over 45% seen once, with under 35% in the top ten. Specimen: blood. These receptors came from a woman aged 55 to 70 in good health.

The genes are TRBV20-1 and TRBJ2-3; 11 nucleotides match TRBD2. Germline CDR1 and CDR2: DFQATT and SNEGSKA (reference sequence). V dropped 3 bases and J dropped 4; count of bases not matched to a gene: 6. The CDR3 runs to 15 residues. The CDR3 nucleotides are TGCAGTGCTAGCGTTATAGCGGGAGGGCCAGATACGCAGTATTTT. Protein: CSASVIAGGPDTQYF.

The V and J genes are TRBV4-3 and TRBJ2-3; TRBD2 aligns across 8 bases. The ends lost 0 bases at V and 4 bases at J; junction bases unmatched: 6. Germline CDR1 and CDR2: LGHNA and YSLEER. The CDR3 extends over 16 amino acids. The CDR3 is CASSQETGAGADTQYF. The CDR3 coding sequence is TGCGCCAGCAGCCAAGAAACGGGAGCGGGGGCAGATACGCAGTATTTT.

The rearrangement joins TRBV20-1 to TRBJ2-5; 8 nucleotides agree with TRBD1. The J call may be mistaken, given a closer DNA end match to TRBJ2-7. Germline-derived CDR1 and CDR2 are DFQATT and SNEGSKA (reference sequence). The CDR3 covers 18 residues. The DNA for the CDR3 is TGCAGTGCTAGAGCGGGCACAGGACAGGGTATAAAGATCTACGAGCAGTACTTC. It is translated as CSARAGTGQGIKIYEQYF.

The V call is TRBV7-9, the J call TRBJ1-1; 10 nucleotides align to TRBD1. With 3 bases clipped from V and 1 base from J, the junction kept 11 bases outside the gene matches. The CDR3 is 18 residues long. CDR1 is SEHNR and CDR2 is FQNEAQ in the germline V gene (reference sequence). CDR3 in amino acids: CASSFPGTGATSNTEAFF. The CDR3 DNA reads as TGTGCCAGCAGCTTTCCCGGGACAGGGGCCACTTCGAACACTGAAGCTTTCTTT.

The gene calls are TRBV7-9 and TRBJ2-7, with 15 bases lining up with TRBD2. TRBJ2-5 matches the DNA end more closely, so the J call is doubtful. Germline CDR1 reads SEHNR; CDR2 reads FQNEAQ (reference sequence). The CDR3 is 16 amino acids. The CDR3 DNA reads as TGTGCCAGCAGCGCGGGACTAGCGGGAGGTTTTGGGACCCAGTACTTC. Its translation is CASSAGLAGGFGTQYF.

This clonotype showed up just a few times. V is TRBV29-1 and J is TRBJ2-7; tentatively, D is TRBD2 (5 bases). The CDR3 is 12 amino acids. Germline-derived CDR1 and CDR2 are SQVTM and ANQGSEA. The germline V and J ends were trimmed by 4 bases and 7 bases, with 14 bases remaining between them. CDR3 protein: CSVGGGGLEQYF. CDR3 coding DNA: TGCAGCGTTGGCGGCGGCGGACTTGAGCAGTACTTC.

The gene calls are TRBV5-1 and TRBJ2-3; the match to TRBD2 covers 14 bases. Germline CDR1 reads SGHRS; CDR2 reads YFSETQ. The V segment lost 5 bases and the J segment 4 bases; nucleotides outside the gene matches: 6. The CDR3 runs 16 residues. The CDR3, as DNA: TGCGCCAGCAGGCGGACTAGCGGGAGGAACGCAGATACGCAGTATTTT. Protein product: CASRRTSGRNADTQYF.

The rearrangement joins TRBV28 to TRBJ2-4; D is possibly TRBD1 (6 bases). V was shortened by 1 base and J by 0 bases, with 16 bases between the two germline ends. CDR1 is MDHEN and CDR2 is SYDVKM in the germline V gene. CDR3 size: 18 residues. CDR3 sequence reads: CASSLSPDRSGAKNIQYF. CDR3 DNA sequence: TGTGCCAGCAGTTTATCCCCAGACAGGTCTGGAGCCAAAAACATTCAGTACTTC. The entire variable domain, with the rest obtained from reference TRBV28 and TRBJ2-4, is as follows: DVKVTQSSRYLVKRTGEKVFLECVQDMDHENMFWYRQDPGLGLRLIYFSYDVKMKEKGDIPEGYSVSREKKERFSLILESASTNQTSMYLCASSLSPDRSGAKNIQYFGAGTRLSVL.

V gene TRBV20-1 combines with J gene TRBJ2-4; D ambiguous. CDR3 size: 12 residues. V gave up 3 bases and J gave up 5 bases, with 8 bases separating them. Germline V CDR1 and CDR2: DFQATT, SNEGSKA (reference sequence). CDR3 coding DNA: TGCAGTGCTAGGTTCAGACAAAACATTCAGTACTTC. This translates into CSARFRQNIQYF.

The rearrangement joins TRBV5-6 to TRBJ1-4; TRBD1 matches 11 bases. Germline trimming cut 4 bases from V and 1 base from J; bases unmatched to any gene: 3. Germline V gene data show CDR1 as SGHDT and CDR2 as YYEEEE. This CDR3 contains 16 residues. As DNA, the CDR3 is TGTGCCAGCAGCGGACAGGGGGCCGGAACTAATGAAAAACTGTTTTTT. Amino acid sequence: CASSGQGAGTNEKLFF.

This clonotype was seen only once. The V gene is TRBV7-2, the J gene TRBJ2-7; TRBD2 might be the D (6 bases). V lost 1 base and J 6 bases, leaving 16 bases between the germline ends. Per germline, CDR1 SGHTA and CDR2 FQGNSA. The CDR3 loop spans 15 amino acids. The CDR3 reads CASSLGRLVRSEQYF. DNA for the CDR3: TGTGCCAGCAGCTTAGGGCGACTAGTACGTTCCGAGCAGTACTTC.

There are a few counts of this clonotype. The J gene is TRBJ2-5, the V gene TRBV5-1; 7 nucleotides align to TRBD1. This CDR3 is built from 14 residues. Germline CDR1 SGHRS, CDR2 YFSETQ. V shed 3 bases, J shed 2 bases, and the junction held 4 bases outside the gene matches. For the CDR3, the DNA is TGCGCCAGCAGCTGGGACAGTCGGCAAGAGACCCAGTACTTC. Amino acids: CASSWDSRQETQYF.

The chain joins TRBV3-1 to TRBJ2-7; 10 bases align to TRBD2. The V gene's germline CDR1 is LGHDT and CDR2 YNNKEL (reference sequence). This CDR3 contains 18 residues. V lost 1 base and J lost 0; bases outside the gene matches: 9. CDR3 in DNA: TGTGCCAGCAGCCAAGGAATGTTAGCGGGAGGTCTCTCCTACGAGCAGTACTTC. Protein: CASSQGMLAGGLSYEQYF.

This rearrangement joins TRBV15 to TRBJ2-7; perhaps TRBD2 as D (6 bases). V shed 1 base and J shed 1 base, with 8 bases lying between them. Germline CDR1 and CDR2: LNHNV and YYDKDF (reference sequence). The length of the CDR3 is 14 residues. The CDR3 nucleotides are TGTGCCACCAGCAGAGGGGGGGATTCCTACGAGCAGTACTTC. It encodes CATSRGGDSYEQYF.

V usage is TRBV7-3 and J usage is TRBJ2-1; 7 nucleotides line up with TRBD1. This CDR3 contains 16 residues. J was trimmed by 4 bases and V by 5 bases; bases with no gene match: 11. The germline gives CDR1 SGHTA, CDR2 FQGTGA. In DNA form, the CDR3 reads TGTGCCAGCAGCCCCTTCGGGCGGACAGGATACAATGAGCAGTTCTTC. It yields the protein CASSPFGRTGYNEQFF.

V usage is TRBV29-1 and J usage is TRBJ1-1; no reliable D call. Germline V gives CDR1 SQVTM, CDR2 ANQGSEA. V lost 3 bases and J 1 base, leaving 6 bases between the germline ends. The CDR3 is made up of 12 amino acids. The CDR3 protein is CSVDSKNTEAFF. The CDR3 DNA reads as TGCAGCGTTGATAGCAAGAACACTGAAGCTTTCTTT.

The chain combines TRBV18 with TRBJ2-5; tentatively, D is TRBD1 (6 bases). V lost 4 bases, J lost 0 bases, and 12 bases lay in between. Germline assignment: CDR1 KGHSH and CDR2 LQKENI. This CDR3 is built from 15 residues. Written as DNA, the CDR3 is TGTGCCAGCTCACGGACGTGGACAGACCAAGAGACCCAGTACTTC. It encodes CASSRTWTDQETQYF.